This TCR beta chain came from a study of CD8+ T cells in alopecia areata. The CDR3 has 16 amino acids. From germline, CDR1 is SGHRS and CDR2 YFSETQ. The V and J ends lost 4 bases and 4 bases, in that order; junction bases with no gene match: 11. Following RNA extraction, reverse transcription yielded cDNA that acted as the sequencing template. Clones were sequenced by immunoSEQ multiplex PCR, and TCRdb holds only the in-frame ones, with some missing. The sample holds about 180,000 clones; approximately 62% are singletons and the top ten take 1.7%. Specimen: CD4+ T cells sorted from blood, collected at week 0. J is TRBJ1-2 and V is TRBV5-1; 9 bases are shared with TRBD1. The clonotype originates from a human donor with alopecia areata. In DNA, the CDR3 is TGCGCCAGCAGCCCCCTTCGACAGGGGGTCGGCTATGGCTACACCTTC. Translating gives CASSPLRQGVGYGYTF.